These 10 T cell receptor beta chains originate from one sample sequenced in a study of blood T cell repertoires in COVID-19. Clones were sequenced by immunoSEQ multiplex PCR, and TCRdb holds only the in-frame ones, with some missing. The sample has approximately 130,000 clones, roughly 79% seen once. Sequencing input: peripheral blood. Receptors were obtained from a woman aged 55-69 years with active or convalescent COVID-19.

Here the CDR3 DNA reads TGTGCCACCAGCAGAGGGGGGGACAGGGGTAATTCACCCCTCCACTTT. It translates to CATSRGGDRGNSPLHF. The V and J genes are TRBV15 and TRBJ1-6; 10 bases are shared with TRBD1. The trim removed 1 base at V and 6 bases at J, leaving 3 bases unmatched. Germline values: CDR1 LNHNV, CDR2 YYDKDF (reference sequence). The CDR3 is 16 amino acids.

V is TRBV5-1 and J is TRBJ1-1; 9 bases are shared with TRBD1. J was trimmed by 1 base and V by 6 bases; bases with no gene match: 4. The CDR3 loop spans 14 amino acids. CDR1 and CDR2 from the germline V gene are SGHRS and YFSETQ. The CDR3 loop is CASTSGQGNTEAFF. DNA for the CDR3: TGCGCCAGCACTTCGGGACAGGGGAACACTGAAGCTTTCTTT.

The chain has TRBV7-9 and TRBJ2-3; tentatively, D is TRBD1 (6 bases). This CDR3 has 17 amino acids. Germline assignment: CDR1 SEHNR and CDR2 FQNEAQ (reference sequence). V was pared by 4 bases and J by 2 bases, with 19 bases between. The CDR3 DNA follows: TGTGCCAGCAGCTGGGCCGGGTCTGGGGGACACACAGATACGCAGTATTTT. It yields the protein CASSWAGSGGHTDTQYF.

V is TRBV9 and J is TRBJ1-2; TRBD1 might be the D (5 bases). V was cut by 4 bases and J by 5 bases, with 15 bases left in between. In germline, CDR1 is SGDLS, CDR2 YYNGEE. The length of the CDR3 is 14 residues. The CDR3 DNA sequence: TGTGCCAGCAGCCCCCTCTCAGGGAATTATGGCTACACCTTC. Encoded protein: CASSPLSGNYGYTF.

The V gene is TRBV5-1, the J gene TRBJ1-1; D is undetermined. Germline V gene lookup returns CDR1 SGHRS and CDR2 YFSETQ. The length of the CDR3 is 11 residues. The V gene lost 2 bases and the J gene lost 9 bases, with 8 bases spanning the gap. DNA of the CDR3: TGCGCCAGCAGCTTTACATTTAAAGCTTTCTTT. As protein: CASSFTFKAFF.

This clone occurred a few times. The chain links TRBV9 to TRBJ1-6; D is perhaps TRBD1 (6 bases). The CDR3 is made up of 14 amino acids. CDR1 and CDR2 (germline): SGDLS, YYNGEE. V gave up 3 bases and J gave up 9 bases, with 13 bases separating them. DNA of the CDR3: TGTGCCAGCAGCGCCGGGACACAGGGTTCACCCCTCCACTTT. Translated, it gives CASSAGTQGSPLHF.

The chain links TRBV7-9 to TRBJ1-1; D uncertain. The germline V gene has CDR1 SEHNR and CDR2 FQNEAQ (reference sequence). The CDR3 covers 13 residues. The V gene lost 5 bases and the J gene lost 8 bases, with 15 bases spanning the gap. CDR3: CASSHIQNKEAFF. DNA for the CDR3: TGTGCCAGCAGCCACATACAGAACAAAGAAGCTTTCTTT.

The chain is built from TRBV28 and TRBJ1-3; maybe TRBD1 (5 bases). The germline gives CDR1 MDHEN, CDR2 SYDVKM. The CDR3 is made up of 16 amino acids. V was cut by 3 bases and J by 1 base, with 13 bases left in between. The chain's CDR3 is CASSFIGAGSGNTIYF. Written as DNA, the CDR3 is TGTGCCAGCAGTTTTATAGGAGCAGGGTCTGGAAACACCATATATTTT.

This chain connects TRBV6-1 to TRBJ1-5; maybe TRBD1 (6 bases). Deletions cut 2 bases from V and 4 bases from J, with 12 bases between. The CDR3 length is 15 residues. The germline V gene has CDR1 MNHNS and CDR2 SASEGT. DNA for the CDR3: TGTGCCAGCAGTGAATTTGCAGGGGTGAATCAGCCCCAGCATTTT. It translates to CASSEFAGVNQPQHF.

This chain connects TRBV29-1 to TRBJ2-1; TRBD2 matches at 11 bases. The junction had 7 bases not matched to a gene; V was cut back by 6 bases and J by 9 bases. This CDR3 spans 13 amino acids. CDR1 is SQVTM, CDR2 ANQGSEA, per germline. The CDR3 coding sequence is TGCAGCGTCTCGACTAGCGGGAAGTCTGAGCAGTTCTTC. Translated, it gives CSVSTSGKSEQFF.